This is a list of T cell receptor beta chains from one sample in a study of T-cell memory formation after mild COVID-19. TCRdb reprocessed the 5' RACE reads with MiXCR, giving one entry per CDR3 protein. Of approximately 500,000 distinct CDR3 sequences in the sample, roughly 23% are singletons; the top ten hold roughly an eighth. Sequencing was performed on PBMCs or a T cell subset sorted from them (not recorded which). These TCRs come from an adult woman who had mild COVID-19 (a few samples of this study predate the infection). Cell type and time point are not known. Both conserved end residues are part of each CDR3. The D gene is left open where the match is weak. Only part of the rows carry a size: once, few, many, or a class if the clone is expanded.

j_gene: TRBJ2-1; abundance: once; d_gene: TRBD1; v_gene: TRBV27; CDR3aa: CASSPLVGGPFF; CDR3nt: TGTGCCAGCAGTCCTTTGGTAGGGGGCCCGTTCTTC
j_gene: TRBJ2-1; abundance: -; d_gene: -; v_gene: TRBV6-2/TRBV6-3; CDR3aa: CASSYRPESWRVEQFF; CDR3nt: TGTGCCAGCAGTTACCGCCCGGAATCCTGGAGGGTCGAGCAGTTCTTC
j_gene: TRBJ1-4; abundance: few; d_gene: TRBD1; v_gene: TRBV6-6; CDR3aa: CASSDGTVHNNEKLFF; CDR3nt: TGTGCCAGCAGTGACGGGACAGTCCATAATAATGAAAAACTGTTTTTT
j_gene: TRBJ2-7; abundance: -; d_gene: TRBD2; v_gene: TRBV3-1; CDR3aa: CASSQEGLAVSYEQYF; CDR3nt: TGTGCCAGCAGCCAAGAGGGGCTAGCGGTTTCCTACGAGCAGTACTTC
j_gene: TRBJ1-2; abundance: -; d_gene: TRBD1; v_gene: TRBV12-3/TRBV12-4; CDR3aa: CASRGPGQTYGYTF; CDR3nt: TGTGCCAGCAGGGGACCGGGACAGACCTATGGCTACACCTTC
j_gene: TRBJ2-1; abundance: -; d_gene: TRBD2; v_gene: TRBV6-6; CDR3aa: CASSYSISGALRNEQFF; CDR3nt: TGTGCCAGCAGTTACTCGATTAGCGGGGCACTTAGAAATGAGCAGTTCTTC
j_gene: TRBJ2-1; abundance: -; d_gene: TRBD2; v_gene: TRBV7-9; CDR3aa: CASSPNGGSTYNEQFF; CDR3nt: TGTGCCAGCAGCCCAAACGGCGGGAGCACCTACAATGAGCAGTTCTTC
j_gene: TRBJ2-1; abundance: few; d_gene: -; v_gene: TRBV5-1; CDR3aa: CASSRILFPSTSSYNEQFF; CDR3nt: TGCGCCAGCAGCCGAATTCTTTTCCCCAGTACCAGCTCCTACAATGAGCAGTTCTTC
j_gene: TRBJ1-5; abundance: -; d_gene: -; v_gene: TRBV4-1; CDR3aa: CASSQDLLGGLSNQPQHF; CDR3nt: TGCGCCAGCAGCCAAGATCTTTTAGGAGGGCTTAGCAATCAGCCCCAGCATTTT
j_gene: TRBJ2-2; abundance: -; d_gene: TRBD1; v_gene: TRBV6-5; CDR3aa: CASTRTGGDRELFF; CDR3nt: TGTGCCAGCACTCGGACAGGGGGAGATCGGGAGCTGTTTTTT
j_gene: TRBJ2-7; abundance: few; d_gene: -; v_gene: TRBV7-9; CDR3aa: CASSSYLGPFSYEQYF; CDR3nt: TGTGCCAGCAGCTCCTATCTAGGTCCGTTTTCCTACGAGCAGTACTTC
j_gene: TRBJ2-7; abundance: few; d_gene: -; v_gene: TRBV13; CDR3aa: CASSLYRASYEQYF; CDR3nt: TGTGCCAGCAGCTTATACCGAGCATCCTACGAGCAGTACTTC
j_gene: TRBJ1-1; abundance: -; d_gene: -; v_gene: TRBV20-1; CDR3aa: CSASNTEAFF; CDR3nt: TGCAGTGCTTCGAACACTGAAGCTTTCTTT
j_gene: TRBJ2-3; abundance: many; d_gene: TRBD2; v_gene: TRBV7-2; CDR3aa: CASSFTSGGSTDTQYF; CDR3nt: TGTGCCAGCAGCTTCACTAGCGGGGGAAGCACAGATACGCAGTATTTT
j_gene: TRBJ2-5; abundance: -; d_gene: TRBD2; v_gene: TRBV24-1; CDR3aa: CATSGKPGTSGSIQETQYF; CDR3nt: TGTGCCACCAGTGGGAAACCCGGGACTAGCGGGAGTATCCAAGAGACCCAGTACTTC
j_gene: TRBJ2-3; abundance: few; d_gene: TRBD1; v_gene: TRBV25-1; CDR3aa: CASSEAPGQGSGTDTQYF; CDR3nt: TGTGCCAGCAGTGAAGCTCCTGGACAGGGGTCGGGCACAGATACGCAGTATTTT
j_gene: TRBJ2-4; abundance: -; d_gene: -; v_gene: TRBV3-1; CDR3aa: CASSQDGAGEDIQYF; CDR3nt: TGTGCCAGCAGCCAAGATGGGGCAGGGGAGGACATTCAGTACTTC